The sequence of this TCR beta chain was determined in a study of shared clonotypes between healthy human individuals. Study conclusions and caveats: Measured sharing among donors was expected to vary with sequencing depth. It was only blood that was sampled, and tissue repertoires likely differ. Against clonotypes common to all four donors, non-shared ones had lower generation probabilities.

The CDR3 length is 15 residues. Germline CDR1 is SGHVS and CDR2 is FQNEAQ. V shed 5 bases, J shed 7 bases, and the junction held 11 bases outside the gene matches. A remark on this clone: Its target is unknown.

CD45RO-negative CD8 cells positively selected for CCR7 made up the naive population, which excluded terminally differentiated effector memory CD45RA+ cells. The table came from immunoSEQ multiplex PCR; TCRdb's copy has only in-frame clones and leaves some out. This sample has 630,000 or so clones, with 95% to 98% found just once. The rearrangement uses TRBV7-8 and TRBJ1-2; 9 nucleotides agree with TRBD1. This TCR was sampled from a man aged 25-45 years in good health. The material sequenced was naive CD8+ T cells sorted from blood. The CDR3 spells CASSATQGAQGGYTF. The CDR3 DNA is TGTGCCAGCAGCGCGACACAGGGGGCACAGGGTGGCTACACCTTC. The full variable domain, completed using reference TRBV7-8 and TRBJ1-2, is GAGVSQSPRYKVAKRGQDVALRCDPISGHVSLFWYQQALGQGPEFLTYFQNEAQLDKSGLPSDRFFAERPEGSVSTLKIQRTQQEDSAVYLCASSATQGAQGGYTFGSGTRLTVV.